A selection of T cell receptor beta chains follows, all from one sample in a study of T-cell memory formation after mild COVID-19. TCRdb analysed the 5' RACE reads with MiXCR anew, one entry per CDR3 protein. The profile shows some 250,000 distinct CDR3 sequences, 9.4% of them singletons. The sample comprised PBMCs or a T cell subset sorted from them (not recorded which). The receptors were gathered from a man aged 18 to 30 who had mild COVID-19 (a few samples of this study predate the infection). Cell type and time point are not known. CDR3s include the opening cysteine and the closing phenylalanine or tryptophan. The D gene is left open where the match is weak. Part of the rows lack a size; the others show once, few, many or a class for expanded clones.

d_call,v_call,clone_size,j_call,cdr3_aa,cdr3_nt
NA,TRBV12-3/TRBV12-4,NA,TRBJ1-1,CASSGQQMNTEAFF,TGTGCCAGCAGTGGCCAACAGATGAACACTGAAGCTTTCTTT
TRBD2,TRBV5-4,NA,TRBJ2-7,CASSPRTSGDEQYF,TGTGCCAGCAGCCCCCGGACTAGCGGAGACGAGCAGTACTTC
NA,TRBV7-6,NA,TRBJ1-2,CASSLEASGLGYTF,TGTGCCAGCAGCTTAGAGGCGTCAGGTCTTGGCTACACCTTC
NA,TRBV5-6,few,TRBJ1-1,CASSLGVRLEDTEAFF,TGTGCCAGCAGCTTGGGGGTGCGCCTTGAGGACACTGAAGCTTTCTTT
TRBD1,TRBV6-1,NA,TRBJ1-1,CASSEVPGQGKLFF,TGTGCCAGCAGTGAAGTACCGGGACAGGGCAAACTCTTCTTT
TRBD2,TRBV10-3,few,TRBJ2-7,CAISDEAGKRLYEQYF,TGTGCCATCAGTGATGAAGCGGGAAAGCGCCTGTACGAGCAGTACTTC
NA,TRBV7-2,many,TRBJ1-1,CASSLGGTSGGAFF,TGTGCCAGCAGCTTAGGGGGGACATCGGGTGGGGCTTTCTTT
NA,TRBV3-1,NA,TRBJ2-5,CASSQAGAGETQYF,TGTGCCAGCAGCCAAGCAGGGGCCGGAGAGACCCAGTACTTC
TRBD1,TRBV4-1,many,TRBJ2-7,CASSRGTGAYEQYF,TGCGCCAGCAGCCGGGGGACAGGGGCCTACGAGCAGTACTTC
NA,TRBV19,few,TRBJ2-2,CASWGNTYANTGELFF,TGTGCCAGCTGGGGCAACACCTACGCGAACACCGGGGAGCTGTTTTTT
NA,TRBV28,many,TRBJ1-6,CASSLTRHSPLHF,TGTGCCAGCAGTTTAACCAGGCATTCACCCCTCCACTTT
NA,TRBV6-1,few,TRBJ1-4,CASCRQGRGYATNEKLFF,TGTGCCAGCTGTCGGCAGGGTAGGGGGTATGCAACTAATGAAAAACTGTTTTTT
NA,TRBV6-5,NA,TRBJ2-7,CASSYSRTSSYEQYF,TGTGCCAGCAGTTACTCACGGACGAGCTCCTACGAGCAGTACTTC
NA,TRBV7-2,many,TRBJ2-7,CASSSDRSSYEQYF,TGTGCCAGCAGTTCCGACCGGAGCTCCTACGAGCAGTACTTC
NA,TRBV6-5,NA,TRBJ1-1,CASSEPGAARAFF,TGTGCCAGCAGTGAACCAGGGGCCGCACGAGCTTTCTTT
NA,TRBV7-6,many,TRBJ1-2,CASSSTGKRAGYTF,TGTGCCAGCAGCTCCACAGGGAAAAGAGCTGGCTACACCTTC
NA,TRBV7-3,few,TRBJ2-1,CASSSDGSSYNEQFF,TGTGCCAGCAGCTCGGACGGCAGCTCCTACAATGAGCAGTTCTTC
TRBD1,TRBV6-5,NA,TRBJ2-7,CASRSTGARVQYF,TGTGCCAGCAGGAGCACAGGGGCCAGGGTGCAGTACTTC
TRBD1,TRBV3-1,few,TRBJ2-7,CASSQGGTGGWYEQYF,TGTGCCAGCAGCCAAGGGGGGACAGGGGGCTGGTACGAGCAGTACTTC
NA,TRBV5-4,few,TRBJ1-2,CASSLTAFYGYTF,TGTGCCAGCAGCTTAACAGCTTTCTATGGCTACACCTTC
NA,TRBV4-2,many,TRBJ1-2,CASSREGDLYGYTF,TGTGCCAGCAGCCGGGAGGGGGACCTTTATGGCTACACCTTC
NA,TRBV7-9,few,TRBJ2-1,CASSVQGHNEQFF,TGTGCCAGCAGCGTACAGGGACACAATGAGCAGTTCTTC
NA,TRBV7-2,NA,TRBJ1-5,CASSVREYQPQHF,TGTGCCAGCAGCGTCAGGGAGTATCAGCCCCAGCATTTT
TRBD1,TRBV6-2/TRBV6-3,few,TRBJ2-3,CASSYSSGGSRTDTQYF,TGTGCCAGCAGTTACTCGTCAGGGGGTTCCCGCACAGATACGCAGTATTTT
TRBD2,TRBV7-9,NA,TRBJ2-5,CASSSASGGNQETQYF,TGTGCCAGCAGCTCAGCTAGCGGGGGGAACCAAGAGACCCAGTACTTC
TRBD2,TRBV19,NA,TRBJ2-1,CASSLGTRGLSEQFF,TGTGCCAGTAGTCTCGGGACTAGGGGATTGAGTGAGCAGTTCTTC
NA,TRBV5-1,NA,TRBJ2-5,CASSRNQETQYF,TGCGCCAGCAGTAGAAACCAAGAGACCCAGTACTTC
NA,TRBV7-2,few,TRBJ2-6,CASSLVGRVSSGANVLTF,TGTGCCAGCAGCTTAGTCGGTAGGGTTTCCTCTGGGGCCAACGTCCTGACTTTC
NA,TRBV27,many,TRBJ1-5,CASSLFSQGGHQPQHF,TGTGCCAGCAGTTTATTTAGCCAGGGTGGGCATCAGCCCCAGCATTTT
NA,TRBV4-1,NA,TRBJ2-3,CASSQDGVARLADTQYF,TGCGCCAGCAGCCAAGATGGTGTGGCTAGGCTCGCGGATACGCAGTATTTT
NA,TRBV29-1,NA,TRBJ2-5,CSVEYRETQYF,TGCAGCGTGGAATACAGGGAGACCCAGTACTTC
TRBD2,TRBV19,NA,TRBJ2-1,CASSSGGYEQFF,TGTGCCAGTAGTAGCGGGGGGTATGAGCAGTTCTTC
TRBD1,TRBV5-8,NA,TRBJ1-2,CASSLAAWDRAGYTF,TGTGCCAGCAGCTTGGCCGCCTGGGACAGGGCTGGCTACACCTTC
TRBD2,TRBV7-2,many,TRBJ2-5,CASSPMGISGGGQETQYF,TGTGCCAGCAGCCCCATGGGGATTAGCGGGGGGGGCCAAGAGACCCAGTACTTC
NA,TRBV9,once,TRBJ2-2,CASSVAPPANTGELFF,TGTGCCAGCAGCGTAGCCCCTCCTGCGAACACCGGGGAGCTGTTTTTT
NA,TRBV7-8,many,TRBJ1-2,CASSPAMAGRGYTF,TGTGCCAGCAGCCCAGCGATGGCGGGGCGCGGCTACACCTTC
NA,TRBV28,NA,TRBJ2-1,CASRDKRQFF,TGTGCCAGCAGGGACAAAAGACAGTTCTTC
NA,TRBV12-3/TRBV12-4,many,TRBJ1-1,CASSLSQLNTEAFF,TGTGCCAGCAGTTTAAGTCAGTTGAACACTGAAGCTTTCTTT